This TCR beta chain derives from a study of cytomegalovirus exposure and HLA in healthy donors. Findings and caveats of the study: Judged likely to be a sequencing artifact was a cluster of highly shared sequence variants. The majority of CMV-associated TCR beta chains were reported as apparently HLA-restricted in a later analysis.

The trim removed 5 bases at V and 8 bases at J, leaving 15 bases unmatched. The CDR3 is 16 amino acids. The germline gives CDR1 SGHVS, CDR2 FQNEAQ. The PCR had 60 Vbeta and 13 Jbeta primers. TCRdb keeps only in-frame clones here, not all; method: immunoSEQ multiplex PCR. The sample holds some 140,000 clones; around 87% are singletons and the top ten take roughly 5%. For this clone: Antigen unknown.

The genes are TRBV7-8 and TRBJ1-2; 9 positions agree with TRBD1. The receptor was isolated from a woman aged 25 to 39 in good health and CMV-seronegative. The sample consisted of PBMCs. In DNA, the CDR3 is TGTGCCAGCAGCCCTCCAGACGGGGGACAGGGACGGGGCTACACCTTC. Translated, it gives CASSPPDGGQGRGYTF.